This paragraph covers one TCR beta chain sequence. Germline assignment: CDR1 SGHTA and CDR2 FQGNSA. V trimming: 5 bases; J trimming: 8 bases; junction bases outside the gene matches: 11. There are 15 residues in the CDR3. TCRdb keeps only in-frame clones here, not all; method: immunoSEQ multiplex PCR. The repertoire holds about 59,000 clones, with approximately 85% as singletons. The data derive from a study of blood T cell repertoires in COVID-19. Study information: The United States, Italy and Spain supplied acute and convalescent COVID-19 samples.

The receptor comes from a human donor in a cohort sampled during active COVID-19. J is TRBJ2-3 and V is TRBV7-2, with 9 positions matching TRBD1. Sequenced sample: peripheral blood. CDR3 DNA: TGTGCCAGCAGCCCCATATCCACAGGGGGCGGTACGCAGTATTTT. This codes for CASSPISTGGGTQYF.